Shown below are 26 T cell receptor beta chains from a single sample sequenced in a study of identical twins. TCRdb re-called the 5' RACE reads with MiXCR, one entry per CDR3 protein. The sample comprises approximately 94,000 distinct CDR3 sequences, just under 6% of which are singletons, and roughly 12% rests with the top ten. The specimen sequenced was memory T cells sorted from blood. These receptors came from a woman aged 45-65 years in good health.

The chain couples TRBV12-3 or TRBV12-4 to TRBJ2-5; D might be TRBD1 or TRBD2, each matching 5 bases. Trimming removed 1 base at V and 5 bases at J, with 11 bases between. This CDR3 is 14 amino acids long. CDR3 amino acids: CASSLGWGGETQYF. CDR3 bases: TGTGCCAGCAGTTTAGGATGGGGCGGGGAGACCCAGTACTTC.

This clonotype was recorded at least ten times. The chain combines TRBV5-5 with TRBJ1-2, with D unresolved. The CDR3 loop spans 15 amino acids. Trimming removed 4 bases at V and 4 bases at J, with 17 bases between. CDR1 is SGHKS, CDR2 YYEKEE, per germline (reference sequence). CDR3 residues: CASSPIQTSPYGYTF. For the CDR3, the DNA is TGTGCCAGCAGCCCCATACAGACCTCTCCCTATGGCTACACCTTC.

This clonotype was seen at least ten times. This sequence joins TRBV12-3 or TRBV12-4 and TRBJ2-3; 14 bases line up with TRBD2. With 5 bases clipped from V and 3 bases from J, the junction kept 7 bases outside the gene matches. The length of the CDR3 is 17 residues. CDR3 coding DNA: TGTGCCAGCAGTGCCGGGACTAGCGGGAGAAGAACAGATACGCAGTATTTT. Amino acid sequence: CASSAGTSGRRTDTQYF.

Many counts were recorded for this clonotype. This chain joins TRBV5-1 and TRBJ2-7; TRBD1 might be the D (5 bases). Trimming stripped 4 bases from V and 5 bases from J, with 7 bases between. CDR3 size: 11 residues. From germline, CDR1 is SGHRS and CDR2 YFSETQ. CDR3 residues: CASSHRHEQYV. In DNA, the CDR3 is TGCGCCAGCAGCCACAGGCACGAGCAGTACGTC.

The rearrangement joins TRBV5-1 to TRBJ2-1; 8 bases align to TRBD1. Germline V gives CDR1 SGHRS, CDR2 YFSETQ. V trimming: 4 bases; J trimming: 6 bases; junction bases outside the gene matches: 6. The CDR3 is made up of 14 amino acids. The CDR3 bases are TGCGCCAGCAGCCTGGGGGACAGGTCCAATGAGCAGTTCTTC. Its protein product is CASSLGDRSNEQFF.

The sample holds many counts of this clonotype. This chain uses TRBV4-1 with TRBJ2-2; 8 positions match TRBD1. Per germline, CDR1 MGHRA and CDR2 YSYEKL. V gave up 0 bases and J gave up 0 bases; unmatched junction bases: 3. CDR3 length: 17 amino acids. Written as DNA, the CDR3 is TGCGCCAGCAGCCAAGATCAGGGGGCTACGAACACCGGGGAGCTGTTTTTT. Protein: CASSQDQGATNTGELFF.

In this sample, this clonotype turned up many times. V gene TRBV2 combines with J gene TRBJ2-2; 8 bases fit TRBD1. V gave up 5 bases and J gave up 5 bases; unmatched junction bases: 10. Germline V lookup: CDR1 SNHLY, CDR2 FYNNEI. The length of the CDR3 is 16 residues. The CDR3 nucleotides are TGTGCCAGCAGTCCTGACAGGGGTGTGCGAACCGGGGAGCTGTTTTTT. This encodes CASSPDRGVRTGELFF.

This clonotype was counted many times. The genes are TRBV12-3 or TRBV12-4 and TRBJ2-1; D tentatively reads TRBD1 or TRBD2 (5 bases each). The CDR3 has 14 amino acids. V was shortened by 0 bases and J by 6 bases, with 9 bases between the two germline ends. The CDR3 coding sequence is TGTGCCAGCAGTTTAGCGGGGGTAGCCAATGAGCAGTTCTTC. Its translation is CASSLAGVANEQFF.

At least ten counts were recorded for this clonotype. The gene calls are TRBV20-1 and TRBJ2-1; D not certain. V dropped 4 bases and J dropped 3 bases, with 10 bases sitting between them. The CDR3 has 13 residues. Germline V gene sequence: CDR1 DFQATT, CDR2 SNEGSKA (reference sequence). The CDR3 region has the DNA TGCAGTGCTAACCAGTGGGACTACAATGAGCAGTTCTTC. Translating gives CSANQWDYNEQFF.

V and J are TRBV5-4 and TRBJ2-1; D is perhaps TRBD2 (6 bases). Per germline, CDR1 SGHNT and CDR2 YYREEE (reference sequence). The CDR3 length is 14 residues. V lost 0 bases and J lost 2, with 6 bases in between. CDR3 DNA: TGTGCCAGCAGCTTGGGGACTACCTACAATGAGCAGTTCTTC. It translates to CASSLGTTYNEQFF.

In this sample, this clonotype turned up a few times. The J gene is TRBJ2-5, the V gene TRBV24-1; D is unclear. Germline CDR1 reads KGHDR; CDR2 reads SFDVKD. With 6 bases removed from V and 4 bases from J, the gap between germline ends came to 11 bases. CDR3 length equals 13 residues. CDR3 amino acids: CATSSVGGETQYF. CDR3 sequence (DNA): TGTGCCACCAGTAGTGTAGGTGGAGAGACCCAGTACTTC.

This clonotype occurred many times. V gene TRBV20-1 combines with J gene TRBJ1-1, with D perhaps matching TRBD1 (6 bases). V was trimmed by 0 bases and J by 5 bases, leaving 13 bases between them. From germline, CDR1 is DFQATT and CDR2 SNEGSKA (reference sequence). The CDR3 spans 14 residues. CDR3 DNA sequence: TGCAGTGCTAGAGACCTCAGGGGTAATACTGAAGCTTTCTTT. Translation gives CSARDLRGNTEAFF.

Ten or more counts support this clonotype. The chain carries TRBV29-1 and TRBJ2-1, with 10 bases lining up with TRBD2. Germline V CDR1 and CDR2: SQVTM, ANQGSEA. The CDR3 contains 14 residues. V dropped 7 bases and J dropped 8; count of bases not matched to a gene: 11. CDR3 loop: CSAITSGNSYEQFF. The CDR3 DNA sequence: TGCAGCGCCATCACTAGCGGGAATTCCTATGAGCAGTTCTTC.

This clonotype was seen many times. The rearrangement uses TRBV7-3 and TRBJ2-1; 13 bases fit TRBD2. CDR3 length equals 19 residues. The V and J ends lost 5 bases and 6 bases, in that order; junction bases with no gene match: 16. Germline V gene lookup returns CDR1 SGHTA and CDR2 FQGTGA. In DNA form, the CDR3 reads TGTGCCAGCAGCCCGAATCTGGGACTAGCGGGATATCGTGGCAATGAGCAGTTCTTC. Its translation is CASSPNLGLAGYRGNEQFF.

Ten or more counts support this clonotype. J is TRBJ2-3 and V is TRBV5-1; the D is unclear. Deletions cut 0 bases from V and 11 bases from J, with 10 bases between. This CDR3 comprises 12 residues. Germline V gene lookup returns CDR1 SGHRS and CDR2 YFSETQ. The DNA for the CDR3 is TGCGCCAGCAGCTTGGAGTTCAGAGGGCAGTATTTT. This gives the protein CASSLEFRGQYF.

The gene calls are TRBV2 and TRBJ2-4; TRBD1 agrees at 7 bases. The CDR3 length is 15 residues. V lost 6 bases, J lost 4 bases, and 9 bases stayed unmatched. Germline CDR1 and CDR2: SNHLY and FYNNEI. The CDR3 is CASSPYRTGKNIQYF. In DNA, the CDR3 is TGTGCCAGCAGCCCCTACCGGACAGGAAAAAACATTCAGTACTTC.

The table lists this clonotype with many counts. V and J are TRBV25-1 and TRBJ2-1, with D tentatively TRBD2 (6 bases). CDR3 length: 15 amino acids. Trimming removed 8 bases from V and 1 base from J, with 15 bases in between. Germline V CDR1 and CDR2: MGHDK, SYGVNS. CDR3 sequence reads: CASGGSAESYNEQFF. The CDR3 DNA reads as TGTGCCAGCGGAGGGTCAGCGGAGTCCTACAATGAGCAGTTCTTC.

This clonotype was observed at least ten times. This sequence joins TRBV20-1 and TRBJ1-1; no clear D. The V end lost 0 bases, the J end lost 0 bases, and 11 bases lay between the germline ends. There are 15 residues in the CDR3. Germline V gives CDR1 DFQATT, CDR2 SNEGSKA (reference sequence). CDR3 nucleotides: TGCAGTGCTAGAGATTCCGGGCGGCTGAACACTGAAGCTTTCTTT. Translation: CSARDSGRLNTEAFF.

This clonotype was counted many times. The chain is built from TRBV29-1 and TRBJ2-7, with D tentatively TRBD2 (5 bases). This CDR3 has 13 amino acids. Trimming took off 4 bases at V and 5 bases at J, with 15 bases between the two ends. Germline CDR1 and CDR2: SQVTM and ANQGSEA. CDR3 in DNA: TGCAGCGTTGGGTGGCTAGCTCTCGACGAGCAGTACTTC. It yields the protein CSVGWLALDEQYF.

This clonotype was counted ten times or more. The J gene is TRBJ2-2, the V gene TRBV2; perhaps TRBD2 as D (5 bases). The length of the CDR3 is 13 residues. The germline gives CDR1 SNHLY, CDR2 FYNNEI. The ends were cut back, 0 bases at V and 6 bases at J, with 5 bases in the middle. The DNA for the CDR3 is TGTGCCAGCAGTGAAGCGCGGGCCGGGGAGCTGTTTTTT. Translated, it gives CASSEARAGELFF.

This clonotype has ten or more counts. V and J are TRBV7-8 and TRBJ1-3; 8 bases line up with TRBD1. CDR3 length: 17 amino acids. The V gene end was trimmed by 1 base and the J gene end by 9 bases; junction bases not matched to a gene: 14. CDR1 is SGHVS, CDR2 FQNEAQ, per germline. This CDR3 reads CASSLVGQDSSWTTIYF. CDR3 DNA sequence: TGTGCCAGCAGCTTAGTGGGACAGGACAGCTCTTGGACCACCATATATTTT.

This clonotype has only a few counts. This sequence joins TRBV14 and TRBJ2-5, with a weak D call TRBD2 (5 bases). This CDR3 comprises 15 residues. Germline loops: CDR1 SGHDN, CDR2 FVKESK. The V gene lost 1 base and the J gene lost 1 base, with 10 bases spanning the gap. Here the CDR3 DNA reads TGTGCCAGCAGCCAAGGTACGAGGGTCCAAGAGACCCAGTACTTC. It encodes CASSQGTRVQETQYF.

This clonotype appeared a few times. This chain uses TRBV2 with TRBJ2-1; tentatively, D is TRBD2 (6 bases). The germline V gene encodes CDR1 SNHLY and CDR2 FYNNEI. The CDR3 is made up of 12 amino acids. V gave up 8 bases and J gave up 7 bases, with 12 bases separating them. The CDR3 DNA is TGTGCCAGCGGGAGGACTCAAAATGAGCAGTTCTTC. It specifies CASGRTQNEQFF.

The sample holds many counts of this clonotype. The chain carries TRBV6-6 and TRBJ1-1; possibly TRBD1 for D (5 bases). The ends were cut back, 6 bases at V and 3 bases at J, with 14 bases in the middle. CDR1 is MNHNY, CDR2 SVGAGI, per germline (reference sequence). The CDR3 has 14 residues. The CDR3: CASSLVSRDTEAFF. As DNA, the CDR3 is TGTGCCAGCAGCCTGGTTTCCAGGGACACTGAAGCTTTCTTT.

The chain recombines TRBV18 with TRBJ2-1; TRBD1 agrees at 8 bases. Germline V lookup: CDR1 KGHSH, CDR2 LQKENI. CDR3 length equals 14 residues. After removal of 3 bases from V and 8 bases from J, the junction contained 6 bases not matched to a gene. CDR3 region: CASSPRTGRDEQFF. The CDR3 nucleotides read TGTGCCAGCTCACCCCGGACAGGGCGCGATGAGCAGTTCTTC.

Ten or more counts support this clonotype. The chain employs TRBV11-2 and TRBJ2-1; TRBD1 matches 9 bases. Germline values: CDR1 SGHAT, CDR2 FQNNGV. Trimming cost V 4 bases and J 7 bases; bases outside gene matches: 8. There are 15 residues in the CDR3. The CDR3, as DNA: TGTGCCAGCAGCTCGTACAGGGGGCGCGATAATGAGCAGTTCTTC. This sequence encodes CASSSYRGRDNEQFF.